Listed below are T cell receptor beta chains from one sample, sequenced in a study of T cell responses to AZD1222 COVID-19 vaccine. TCRdb's table, derived via immunoSEQ multiplex PCR, lists solely in-frame clones and lacks some. Counted here are approximately 150,000 clones, about 92% occurring once; the ten biggest clones make up about 3.3%. The sample consisted of peripheral blood, taken 28 days after the second AZD1222 dose. Receptors were obtained from an adult who received the AZD1222 COVID-19 vaccine. Both conserved end residues are part of each CDR3. Fields, in order: clone size, D gene, J gene, V gene, CDR3 DNA, CDR3 protein. The D gene is left open where the match is weak. Clone size, where shown, is once, few, many, or a class for clones that have expanded.

>NA|NA|TRBJ2-3|TRBV5-1
TGCGCCAGCAGCCTAACCGGGTCCCACAGTGGGGATACGCAGTATTTT
CASSLTGSHSGDTQYF
>NA|TRBD2|TRBJ2-3|TRBV6-6
TGTGCCAGCAGTACGTCACTAGCGGGAGCCCCCGATACGCAGTATTTT
CASSTSLAGAPDTQYF
>NA|TRBD2|TRBJ2-1|TRBV27
TGTGCCAGCAGTACCCACCGCATAGCGGGAGGGATATCCTACAATGAGCAGTTCTTC
CASSTHRIAGGISYNEQFF
>NA|TRBD2|TRBJ2-5|TRBV27
TGTGCCAGCAGTTCCGGACTAGCGGGAGGGCCGGGGCAAGAGACCCAGTACTTC
CASSSGLAGGPGQETQYF
>NA|TRBD2|TRBJ2-1|TRBV3-1/TRBV3-2
TGTGCCAGCAGCCAAGATGGCGGGGGGGGATACAATGAGCAGTTCTTC
CASSQDGGGGYNEQFF
>once|NA|TRBJ1-1|TRBV18
TGTGCCAGCTCAACACAGGATTCTGAAGCTTTCTTT
CASSTQDSEAFF
>NA|TRBD1|TRBJ1-2|TRBV7-9
TGTGCCAGCGACGGTGGTTCTACAGGGGGTATTGGCTACACCTTC
CASDGGSTGGIGYTF
>NA|NA|TRBJ2-1|TRBV4-1
TGCGCCAGCAGCCTCTTATTTTCTGAGCAGTTCTTC
CASSLLFSEQFF
>NA|NA|TRBJ1-1|TRBV10-3
TGTGCCATCAGTGGAGAGACGGCTGAAGCTTTCTTT
CAISGETAEAFF
>NA|TRBD2|TRBJ2-3|TRBV2
TGTGCCAGCAGAGCGGGAGGGTTGCCAGATACGCAGTATTTT
CASRAGGLPDTQYF
>once|NA|TRBJ1-1|TRBV7-3
TGTGCCAGCAGCCAAAGTGGGGGCCTCACTGAAGCTTTCTTT
CASSQSGGLTEAFF
>NA|NA|TRBJ2-2|TRBV2
TGTGCCAGCAGTGAGCAGCAGGGCACCGGGGAGCTGTTTTTT
CASSEQQGTGELFF
>NA|TRBD2|TRBJ2-5|TRBV28
TGTGCCAGCAGTTTATCTAGCGGGTACCAAGAGACCCAGTACTTC
CASSLSSGYQETQYF
>NA|TRBD1|TRBJ1-3|TRBV6-5
TGTGCCAGCGTGGGTGTGACAGGGATCGGAAACACCATATATTTT
CASVGVTGIGNTIYF
>NA|NA|TRBJ1-3|TRBV7-8
TGTGCCAGCAGCCCCCAGCACAACACCATATATTTT
CASSPQHNTIYF
>NA|NA|TRBJ1-1|TRBV11-2
TGTGCCAGCAGCTCCGCTTCAGGGAGGAAAGCTTTCTTT
CASSSASGRKAFF
>NA|TRBD2|TRBJ2-1|TRBV27
TGTGCCAGTGGCCGGCTACTAGCGGGATCTGGGGATGAGCAGTTCTTC
CASGRLLAGSGDEQFF
>NA|NA|TRBJ2-7|TRBV3-1/TRBV3-2
TGTGCCAGCAGCCAAAACGCCCAGAGCTACGAGCAGTACTTC
CASSQNAQSYEQYF
>NA|NA|TRBJ1-2|TRBV11-3
TGTGCCAGCAGCCGAGAGGGGCACGGCTACACCTTC
CASSREGHGYTF
>NA|NA|TRBJ2-1|TRBV5-6
TGTGCCAGCGGTAGCTGGGCCCAACTCTCCTACAATGAGCAGTTCTTC
CASGSWAQLSYNEQFF
>NA|TRBD1|TRBJ1-5|TRBV10-3
TGTGCCATCTCACAGGGGGCATCTGAGCAGCCCCAGCATTTT
CAISQGASEQPQHF
>NA|NA|TRBJ1-2|TRBV12-2
TGTGCAAGTCGCTTAGCCGGTAACTATGGCTACACCTTC
CASRLAGNYGYTF
>NA|TRBD1|TRBJ2-7|TRBV5-4
TGTGCCAGCAGCTTGGATGGGACAGGGGGAGAGCAGTACTTC
CASSLDGTGGEQYF
>once|NA|TRBJ1-4|TRBV11-2
TGTGCCAGCAGCCAAAAAGGGGCTAATGAAAAACTGTTTTTT
CASSQKGANEKLFF
>NA|NA|TRBJ2-3|TRBV4-1
TGCGCCAGCAACCAAGAAGAGCGCGCAGATACGCAGTATTTT
CASNQEERADTQYF
>NA|NA|TRBJ1-2|TRBV29-1
TGCAGCGTTGCCACCGGGACCGAACTGCACTATGGCTACACCTTC
CSVATGTELHYGYTF
>NA|NA|TRBJ1-5|TRBV5-1
TGCGCCAGCGGGCGGGATCAGCCCCAGCATTTT
CASGRDQPQHF
>NA|NA|TRBJ1-2|TRBV29-1
TGCAGCGTTCCTCCGGGGGGACCTAACTATGGCTACACCTTC
CSVPPGGPNYGYTF
>NA|TRBD2|TRBJ2-5|TRBV19
TGTGCCAGCCATAAAGCGGGAGTCGAGACCCAGTACTTC
CASHKAGVETQYF
>NA|TRBD1|TRBJ1-1|TRBV27
TGTGCCAGCAGTTTATACAGGGGCACTGAAGCTTTCTTT
CASSLYRGTEAFF
>NA|TRBD2|TRBJ2-2|TRBV3-1/TRBV3-2
TGTGCCAGCAGCCAAGAACTAGCGGCGAACACCGGGGAGCTGTTTTTT
CASSQELAANTGELFF
>NA|TRBD2|TRBJ2-7|TRBV2
TGTGCCAGCAGTTCCGTTAGCGGGAGGGCCTACGAGCAGTACTTC
CASSSVSGRAYEQYF
>once|TRBD1|TRBJ1-1|TRBV5-1
TGCGCCAGCAGCAGGACGACAGGGGGCACTGAAGCTTTCTTT
CASSRTTGGTEAFF
>NA|NA|TRBJ2-5|TRBV5-1
TGCGCCAGCAGCTTTACGGGGGGCGCGGAGGCCCAGTACTTC
CASSFTGGAEAQYF
>NA|NA|TRBJ2-3|TRBV9
TGTGCCAGCAGCGGGGACTTCACAGATACGCAGTATTTT
CASSGDFTDTQYF
>few|NA|TRBJ1-5|TRBV12-5
TGTGCTAGTGGTTTGGTTACAGAATCCAGCTGGCCCCAGCATTTT
CASGLVTESSWPQHF
>NA|NA|TRBJ1-4|TRBV11-3
TGTGCCAGCAGCTTTTGCCTTGGAGGTAGGGGTGATGAAAAACTGTTTTTT
CASSFCLGGRGDEKLFF
>NA|TRBD1|TRBJ2-1|TRBV7-7
TGTGCCAGCAGCTTAGCTCTCTCTGGGACAGGGGGCTTTAATGAGCAGTTCTTC
CASSLALSGTGGFNEQFF
>NA|NA|TRBJ1-3|TRBV7-2
TGTGCCAGCAGCTTATGGAGCTCCCCTCGAAACACCATATATTTT
CASSLWSSPRNTIYF
>NA|NA|TRBJ1-2|TRBV29-1
TGCAGCGTTGTCGCATTCGTCAGGCAGGGGAGTGGCTACACCTTC
CSVVAFVRQGSGYTF
>NA|TRBD2|TRBJ2-1|TRBV9
TGTGCCAGCAGTCATCCCCGGAGCGGGAAAACCTTTAATGAGCAGTTCTTC
CASSHPRSGKTFNEQFF
>NA|TRBD2|TRBJ2-1|TRBV30
TGTGCCTGTAGACTAGCGGGACTGAGGGAGCAGTTCTTC
CACRLAGLREQFF
>NA|TRBD1|TRBJ1-5|TRBV7-6
TGTGCCAGCAGCTCTGGGGACAGGGCCAATCAGCCCCAGCATTTT
CASSSGDRANQPQHF
>NA|NA|TRBJ1-3|TRBV5-1
TGCGCCAGCAGGTCAAGGGGGGGATCTGGAAACACCATATATTTT
CASRSRGGSGNTIYF
>NA|TRBD2|TRBJ2-5|TRBV28
TGTGCCAGCAGTGCCCGGACTAGCGGTCGAGAGACCCAGTACTTC
CASSARTSGRETQYF
>NA|TRBD1|TRBJ2-3|TRBV7-2
TGTGCCAGCAGCAAACAGGGGGCGCGGGGCACAGATACGCAGTATTTT
CASSKQGARGTDTQYF